This entry features one TCR beta chain sequence. The entry originates in a study of shared clonotypes between healthy human individuals. Study overall: The donor group consisted of two women and three men, aged 18 to 49.

Germline CDR1 SEHNR, CDR2 FQNEAQ (reference sequence). V was clipped by 5 bases and J by 7 bases; unmatched bases: 8. This CDR3 is 15 amino acids long. The assay used deep level. For every subset, genomic DNA was evenly distributed across several immunoSEQ plates. Sequencing was performed on unsorted PBMC DNA using ten immunoSEQ deep assay plates. Produced via immunoSEQ multiplex PCR; TCRdb's table is partial and in-frame only. The sample contains some 530,000 clones, around 73% of which appear only once. The receptor was derived from a woman aged 40-49 years in good health. Some clones in this sample may be carry-over from other donors' samples. J is TRBJ1-5 and V is TRBV7-9, with 10 bases that match TRBD1. Sequences were obtained from PBMCs. CDR3 nucleotide sequence: TGTGCCAGCAGCCGATCCGGGACAGGGGAACAGCCCCAGCATTTT. Protein: CASSRSGTGEQPQHF.